This is a list of T cell receptor beta chains from one sample in a study of CXCR3-negative and CXCR3-positive naive CD8 T cells. TCRdb re-called the 5' RACE reads; one entry per CDR3 protein, DNA not given. Its table lists 130,000 to 150,000 distinct CDR3 sequences. Sequenced: naive CXCR3+ CD8+ T cells from blood. These receptors came from a human donor in good health. Some clones in this sample may be carry-over from other donors' samples. The CDR3 runs from the conserved cysteine through the conserved F or W. The order of the fields is J gene, V gene, CDR3 protein.

TRBJ2-5	TRBV11-2	CASSLAGGQWETQYF
TRBJ2-7	TRBV4-2	CASSPRTSGDSYKQYF
TRBJ2-2	TRBV4-3	CASSPSTVTGELFF
TRBJ2-5	TRBV5-6	CASSFIQETQYF
TRBJ2-1	TRBV5-1	CASSLEPYNEQFF
TRBJ2-7	TRBV7-6	CASSSLETPYEQYF
TRBJ2-7	TRBV6-5	CASSPGTRTHEQYF
TRBJ2-3	TRBV19	CASSIGSGGALPDTQYF
TRBJ1-1	TRBV28	CASSYGDDTEAFF
TRBJ2-5	TRBV7-9	CASSPRDETQYF
TRBJ2-1	TRBV11-2	CASSLSGAGYNEQFF
TRBJ2-7	TRBV12-2	CASRPPGGAYEQYF
TRBJ2-2	TRBV12-3/TRBV12-4	CASSPRPGFTGELFF
TRBJ2-1	TRBV15	CATSSSGNYNEQFF
TRBJ2-7	TRBV7-3	CASSSKGLADSYEQYF
TRBJ2-3	TRBV18	CASSKGLETGGTQYF
TRBJ2-1	TRBV6-5	CASSYGAEQFF
TRBJ1-5	TRBV6-5	CASRTVQGSNQPQHF
TRBJ1-4	TRBV6-5	CASSYDPMDEKLFF
TRBJ2-4	TRBV20-1	CSAKTSEGKNIQYF
TRBJ2-7	TRBV7-9	CASSLAADYEQYF
TRBJ2-1	TRBV7-9	CASSVGQGVPNEQFF
TRBJ2-3	TRBV6-2/TRBV6-3	CASSCDRTQKPTDTQYF
TRBJ2-7	TRBV20-1	CSARDGGLAGWVSYEQYF
TRBJ2-3	TRBV20-1	CSARWGEDTQYF
TRBJ2-3	TRBV15	CATSGRLVTDTQYF
TRBJ1-3	TRBV4-2	CASSNDRTPGNTIYF
TRBJ2-1	TRBV6-5	CASAPQGPYNEQFF
TRBJ2-7	TRBV29-1	CSVERAGGPAEQYF
TRBJ2-4	TRBV5-1	CASSLEAGGVENIQYF
TRBJ2-3	TRBV5-5	CASGALLPTDTQYF
TRBJ2-4	TRBV28	CASSLWAGQGAKNIQYF
TRBJ2-1	TRBV10-1	CAPGQVHNEQFF
TRBJ1-5	TRBV4-3	CASSQAWSGTGGNQPQHF
TRBJ2-2	TRBV3-1	CASSLKREGTGELFF
TRBJ2-7	TRBV2	CASRSRGNYEQYF